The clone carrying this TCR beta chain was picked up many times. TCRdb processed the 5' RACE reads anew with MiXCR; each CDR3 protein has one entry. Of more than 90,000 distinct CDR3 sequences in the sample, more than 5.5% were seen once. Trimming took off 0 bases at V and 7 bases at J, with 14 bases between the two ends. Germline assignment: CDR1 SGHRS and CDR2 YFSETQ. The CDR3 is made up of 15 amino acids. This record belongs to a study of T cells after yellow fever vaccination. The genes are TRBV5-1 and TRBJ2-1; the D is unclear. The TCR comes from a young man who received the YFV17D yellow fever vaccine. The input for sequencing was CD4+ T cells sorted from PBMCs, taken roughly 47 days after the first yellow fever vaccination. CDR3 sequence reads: CASSLGVGKGNEQFF. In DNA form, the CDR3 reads TGCGCCAGCAGCTTGGGGGTAGGAAAGGGAAATGAGCAGTTCTTC.